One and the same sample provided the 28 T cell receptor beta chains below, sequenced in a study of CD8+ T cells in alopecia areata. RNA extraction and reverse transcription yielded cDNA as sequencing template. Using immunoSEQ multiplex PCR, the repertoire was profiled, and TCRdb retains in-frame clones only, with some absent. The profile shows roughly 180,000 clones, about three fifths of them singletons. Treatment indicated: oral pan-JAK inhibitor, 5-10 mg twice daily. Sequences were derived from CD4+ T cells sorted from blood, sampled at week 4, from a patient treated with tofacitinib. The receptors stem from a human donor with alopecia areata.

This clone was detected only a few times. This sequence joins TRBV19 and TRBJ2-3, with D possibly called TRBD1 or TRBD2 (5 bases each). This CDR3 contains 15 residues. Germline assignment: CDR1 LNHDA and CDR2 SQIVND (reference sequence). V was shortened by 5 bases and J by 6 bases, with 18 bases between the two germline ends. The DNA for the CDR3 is TGTGCCAGTAGTCTCGGGACCTTGTCACGCGATACGCAGTATTTT. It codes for CASSLGTLSRDTQYF.

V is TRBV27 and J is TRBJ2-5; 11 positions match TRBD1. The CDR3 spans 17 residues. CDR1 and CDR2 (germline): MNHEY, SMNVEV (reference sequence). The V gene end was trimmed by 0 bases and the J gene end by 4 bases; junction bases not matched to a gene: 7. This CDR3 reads CASSLSGTGGYRETQYF. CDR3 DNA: TGTGCCAGCAGTTTATCCGGGACAGGGGGGTACAGAGAGACCCAGTACTTC.

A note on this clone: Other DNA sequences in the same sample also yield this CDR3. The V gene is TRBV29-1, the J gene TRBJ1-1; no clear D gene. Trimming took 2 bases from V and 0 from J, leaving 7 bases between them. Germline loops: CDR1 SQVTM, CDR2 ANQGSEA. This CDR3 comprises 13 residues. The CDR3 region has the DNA TGCAGCGTTGAACGGCGGATGAACACTGAAGCTTTCTTT. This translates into CSVERRMNTEAFF.

The CDR3 DNA reads as TGTGCCAGCAGTTACAGGGGATTCGGGTCACCCCTCCACTTT. It encodes CASSYRGFGSPLHF. The J gene is TRBJ1-6, the V gene TRBV11-1; the match to TRBD1 covers 7 bases. Looked up from germline, CDR1 is SGHAT and CDR2 is FQDESV (reference sequence). Trimming cost V 6 bases and J 10 bases; bases outside gene matches: 9. CDR3 size: 14 residues.

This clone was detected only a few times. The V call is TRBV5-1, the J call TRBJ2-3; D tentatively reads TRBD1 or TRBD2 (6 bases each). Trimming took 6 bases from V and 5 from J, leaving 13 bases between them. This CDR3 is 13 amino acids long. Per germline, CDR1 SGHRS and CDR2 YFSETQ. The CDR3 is CASTEQGGDTQYF. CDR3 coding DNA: TGCGCCAGCACCGAACAGGGAGGAGATACGCAGTATTTT.

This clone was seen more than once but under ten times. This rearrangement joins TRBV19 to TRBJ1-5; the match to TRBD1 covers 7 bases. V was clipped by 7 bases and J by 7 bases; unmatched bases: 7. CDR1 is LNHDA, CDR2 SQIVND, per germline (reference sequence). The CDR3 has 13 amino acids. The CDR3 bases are TGTGCCAGTAAGTACAGGGGTCAACAGCCCCAGCATTTT. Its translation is CASKYRGQQPQHF.

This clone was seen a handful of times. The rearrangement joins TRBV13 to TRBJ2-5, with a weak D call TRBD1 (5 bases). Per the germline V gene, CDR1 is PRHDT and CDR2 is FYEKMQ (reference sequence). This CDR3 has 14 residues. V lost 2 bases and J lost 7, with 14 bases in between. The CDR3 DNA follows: TGTGCCAGCAGCTTACGGCAGGACCAGGGGACCCAGTACTTC. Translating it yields CASSLRQDQGTQYF.

As DNA, the CDR3 is TGTGCCAGCAGTAATAATAGGATAGGGGCGGTGAACACCTTC. Residues: CASSNNRIGAVNTF. The chain employs TRBV7-2 and TRBJ1-2; the D gene is possibly TRBD1 (5 bases). The CDR3 has 14 amino acids. The germline V gene has CDR1 SGHTA and CDR2 FQGNSA. V shed 6 bases and J shed 12 bases, with 23 bases lying between them.

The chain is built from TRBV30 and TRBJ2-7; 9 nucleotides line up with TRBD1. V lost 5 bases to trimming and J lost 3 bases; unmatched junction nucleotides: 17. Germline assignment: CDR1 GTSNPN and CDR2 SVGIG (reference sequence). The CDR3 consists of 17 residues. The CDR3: CAWCFLSRDRVGYEQYF. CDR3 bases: TGTGCCTGGTGTTTTCTGTCCAGGGACAGGGTGGGCTACGAGCAGTACTTC.

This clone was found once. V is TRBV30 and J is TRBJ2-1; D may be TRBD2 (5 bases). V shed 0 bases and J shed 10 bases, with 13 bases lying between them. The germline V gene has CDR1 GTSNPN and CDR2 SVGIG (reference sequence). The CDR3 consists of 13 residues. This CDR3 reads CAWSVLGGAEQFF. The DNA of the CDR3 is TGTGCCTGGAGTGTACTCGGAGGAGCCGAGCAGTTCTTC.

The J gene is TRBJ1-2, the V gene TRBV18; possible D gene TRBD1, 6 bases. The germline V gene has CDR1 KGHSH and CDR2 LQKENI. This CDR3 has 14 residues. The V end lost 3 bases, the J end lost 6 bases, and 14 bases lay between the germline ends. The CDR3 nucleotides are TGTGCCAGCTCACCGACAGGTGCGGCAGATGGCTACACCTTC. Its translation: CASSPTGAADGYTF.

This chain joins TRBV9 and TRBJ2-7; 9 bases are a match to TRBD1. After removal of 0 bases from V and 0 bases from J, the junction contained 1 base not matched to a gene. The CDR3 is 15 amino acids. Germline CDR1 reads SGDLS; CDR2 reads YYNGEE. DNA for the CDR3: TGTGCCAGCAGCGTAGGGGGACAGGGCTCCTACGAGCAGTACTTC. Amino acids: CASSVGGQGSYEQYF.

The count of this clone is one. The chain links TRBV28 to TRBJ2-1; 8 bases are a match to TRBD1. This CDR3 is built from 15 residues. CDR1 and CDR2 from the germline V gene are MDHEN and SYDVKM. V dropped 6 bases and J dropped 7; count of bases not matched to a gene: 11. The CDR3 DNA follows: TGTGCCAGCAGCCCGACAGGGGTAAGAGGGAATGAGCAGTTCTTC. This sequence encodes CASSPTGVRGNEQFF.

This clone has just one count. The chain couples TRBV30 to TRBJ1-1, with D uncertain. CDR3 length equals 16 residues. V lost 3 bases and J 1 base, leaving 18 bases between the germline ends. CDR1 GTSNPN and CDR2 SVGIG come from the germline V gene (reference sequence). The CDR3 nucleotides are TGTGCCTGGAGGGGCCGGGCCCAGTGGGAGAACACTGAAGCTTTCTTT. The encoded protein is CAWRGRAQWENTEAFF.

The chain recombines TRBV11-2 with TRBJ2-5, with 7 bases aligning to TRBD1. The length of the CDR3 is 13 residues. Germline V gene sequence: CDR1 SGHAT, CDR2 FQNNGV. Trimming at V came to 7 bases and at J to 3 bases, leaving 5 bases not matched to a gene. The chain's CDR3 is CASNIDREETQYF. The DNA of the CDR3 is TGTGCCAGCAATATCGACAGGGAAGAGACCCAGTACTTC.

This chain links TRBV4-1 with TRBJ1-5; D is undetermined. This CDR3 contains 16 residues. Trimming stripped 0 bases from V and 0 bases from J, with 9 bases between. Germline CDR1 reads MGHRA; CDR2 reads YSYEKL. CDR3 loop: CASSQDTVYSNQPQHF. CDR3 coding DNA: TGCGCCAGCAGCCAAGATACGGTTTATAGCAATCAGCCCCAGCATTTT.

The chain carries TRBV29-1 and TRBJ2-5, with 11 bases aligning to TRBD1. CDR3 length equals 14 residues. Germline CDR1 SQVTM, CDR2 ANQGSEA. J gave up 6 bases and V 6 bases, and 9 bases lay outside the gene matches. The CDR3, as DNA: TGCAGCGTGGGTCCGGGACAGGGGGAGAAGACCCAGTACTTC. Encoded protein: CSVGPGQGEKTQYF.

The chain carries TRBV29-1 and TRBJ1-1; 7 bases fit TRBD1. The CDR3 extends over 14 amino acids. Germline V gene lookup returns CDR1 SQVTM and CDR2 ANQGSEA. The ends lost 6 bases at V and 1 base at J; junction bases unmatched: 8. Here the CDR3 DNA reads TGCAGCGTCCCAAAGGGACAGCGGAACACTGAAGCTTTCTTT. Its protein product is CSVPKGQRNTEAFF.

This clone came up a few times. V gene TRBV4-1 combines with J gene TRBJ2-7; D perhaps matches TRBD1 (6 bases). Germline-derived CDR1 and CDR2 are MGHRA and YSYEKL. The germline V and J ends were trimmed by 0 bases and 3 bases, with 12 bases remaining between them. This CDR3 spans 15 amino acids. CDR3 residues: CASSQDRTGYYEQYF. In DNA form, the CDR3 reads TGCGCCAGCAGCCAAGATCGCACAGGGTACTACGAGCAGTACTTC.

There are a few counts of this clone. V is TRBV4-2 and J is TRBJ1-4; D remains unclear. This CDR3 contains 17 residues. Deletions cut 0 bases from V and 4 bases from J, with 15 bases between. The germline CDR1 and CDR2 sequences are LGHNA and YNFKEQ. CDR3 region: CASSQEPPNTSNEKLFF. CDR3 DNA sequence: TGTGCCAGCAGCCAAGAGCCCCCGAACACGAGTAATGAAAAACTGTTTTTT.

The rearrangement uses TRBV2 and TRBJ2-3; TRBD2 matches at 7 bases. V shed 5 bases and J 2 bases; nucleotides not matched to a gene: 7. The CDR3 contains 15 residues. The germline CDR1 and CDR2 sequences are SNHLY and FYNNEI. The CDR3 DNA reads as TGTGCCAGCAGTACCGGGGGGTTCATCACAGATACGCAGTATTTT. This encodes CASSTGGFITDTQYF.

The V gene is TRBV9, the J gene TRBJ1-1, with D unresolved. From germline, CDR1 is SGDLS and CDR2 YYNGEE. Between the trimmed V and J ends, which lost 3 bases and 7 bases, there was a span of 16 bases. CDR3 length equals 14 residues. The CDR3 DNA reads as TGTGCCAGCAGCGGCGAACCTTGGGAGGATGAAGCTTTCTTT. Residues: CASSGEPWEDEAFF.

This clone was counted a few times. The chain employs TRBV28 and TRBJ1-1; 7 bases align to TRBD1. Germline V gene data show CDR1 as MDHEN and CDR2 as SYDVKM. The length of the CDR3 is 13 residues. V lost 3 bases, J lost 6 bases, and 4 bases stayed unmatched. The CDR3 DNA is TGTGCCAGCAGTTTTCACAGGGGATCTGAAGCTTTCTTT. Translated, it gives CASSFHRGSEAFF.

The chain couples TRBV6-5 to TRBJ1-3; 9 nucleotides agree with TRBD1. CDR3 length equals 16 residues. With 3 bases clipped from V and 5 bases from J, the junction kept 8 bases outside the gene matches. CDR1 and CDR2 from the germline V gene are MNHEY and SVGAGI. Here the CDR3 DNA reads TGTGCCAGCAGTTATATTACCGGGACAGGGAGAAACACCATATATTTT. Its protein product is CASSYITGTGRNTIYF.

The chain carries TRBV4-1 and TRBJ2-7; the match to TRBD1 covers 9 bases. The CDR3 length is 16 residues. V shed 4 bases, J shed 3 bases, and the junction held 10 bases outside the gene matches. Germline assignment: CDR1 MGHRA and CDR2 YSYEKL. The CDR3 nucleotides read TGCGCCAGCAGCCCATTTCGACAGGGGGAAAACTACGAGCAGTACTTC. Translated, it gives CASSPFRQGENYEQYF.

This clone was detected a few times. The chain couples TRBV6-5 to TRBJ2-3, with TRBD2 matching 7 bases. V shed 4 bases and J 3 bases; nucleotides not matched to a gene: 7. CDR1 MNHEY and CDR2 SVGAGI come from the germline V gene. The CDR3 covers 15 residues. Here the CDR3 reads CASSWGTSVTDTQYF. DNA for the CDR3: TGTGCCAGCAGTTGGGGCACTAGCGTAACAGATACGCAGTATTTT.

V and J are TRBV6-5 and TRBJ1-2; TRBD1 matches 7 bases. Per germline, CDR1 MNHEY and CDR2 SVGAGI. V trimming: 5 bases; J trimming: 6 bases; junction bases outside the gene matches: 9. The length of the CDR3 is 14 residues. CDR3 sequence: CASSKQGFVDGYTF. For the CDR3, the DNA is TGTGCCAGCAGTAAACAGGGGTTTGTTGATGGCTACACCTTC.

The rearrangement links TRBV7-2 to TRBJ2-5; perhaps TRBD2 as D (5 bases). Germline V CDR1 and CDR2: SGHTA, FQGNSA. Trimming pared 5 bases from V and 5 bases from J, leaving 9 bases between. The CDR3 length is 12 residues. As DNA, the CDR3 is TGTGCCAGCAGCCCGCGGGTTGAGACCCAGTACTTC. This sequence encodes CASSPRVETQYF.